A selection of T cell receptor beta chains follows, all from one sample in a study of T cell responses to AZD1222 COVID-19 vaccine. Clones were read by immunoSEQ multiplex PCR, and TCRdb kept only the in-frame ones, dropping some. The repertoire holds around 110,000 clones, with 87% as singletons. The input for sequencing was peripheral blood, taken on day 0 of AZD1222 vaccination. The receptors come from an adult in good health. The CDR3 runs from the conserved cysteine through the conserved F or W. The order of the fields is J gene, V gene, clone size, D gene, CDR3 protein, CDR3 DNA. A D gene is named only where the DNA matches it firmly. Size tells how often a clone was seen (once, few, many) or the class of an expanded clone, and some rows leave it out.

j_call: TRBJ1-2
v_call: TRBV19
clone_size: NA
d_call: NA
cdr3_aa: CASSTQEVIWSGYTF
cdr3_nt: TGTGCCAGTAGTACGCAGGAGGTGATCTGGAGCGGCTACACCTTC

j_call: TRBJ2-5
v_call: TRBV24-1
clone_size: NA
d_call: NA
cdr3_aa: CATSESTGPGETQYF
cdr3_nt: TGTGCCACCAGTGAATCTACGGGGCCTGGAGAGACCCAGTACTTC

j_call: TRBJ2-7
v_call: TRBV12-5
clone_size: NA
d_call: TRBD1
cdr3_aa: CASALGQGAYEQYF
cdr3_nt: TGTGCTAGTGCCCTCGGACAGGGGGCCTACGAGCAGTACTTC

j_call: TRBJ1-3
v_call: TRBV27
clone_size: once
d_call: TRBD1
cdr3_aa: CASSPRTGRGNTIYF
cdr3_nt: TGTGCCAGCAGTCCCCGGACAGGGCGTGGAAACACCATATATTTT

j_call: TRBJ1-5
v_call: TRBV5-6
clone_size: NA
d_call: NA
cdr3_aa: CASSLLGASPLPQHF
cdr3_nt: TGTGCCAGCAGCTTGTTGGGGGCGTCCCCATTGCCCCAGCATTTT

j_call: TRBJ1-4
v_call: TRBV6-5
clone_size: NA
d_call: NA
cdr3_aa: CASSYGGAGEKLFF
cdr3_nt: TGTGCCAGCAGTTACGGGGGGGCCGGAGAAAAACTGTTTTTT

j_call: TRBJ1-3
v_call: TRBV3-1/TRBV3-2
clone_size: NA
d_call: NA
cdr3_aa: CASSLSSYGWNTIYF
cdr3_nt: TGTGCCAGCAGCCTGTCTTCGTATGGATGGAACACCATATATTTT

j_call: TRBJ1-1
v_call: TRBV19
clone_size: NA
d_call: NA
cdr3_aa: CASTKNRHTEAFF
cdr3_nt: TGTGCCAGTACCAAGAACAGACACACTGAAGCTTTCTTT

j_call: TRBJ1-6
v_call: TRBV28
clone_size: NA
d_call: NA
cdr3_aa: CASGLRGTLHF
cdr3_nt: TGTGCCAGCGGCCTTAGAGGGACCCTCCACTTT

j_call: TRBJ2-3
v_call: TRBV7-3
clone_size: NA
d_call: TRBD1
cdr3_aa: CASSPGTAKPTDTQYF
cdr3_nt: TGTGCCAGCAGCCCTGGGACAGCGAAACCGACAGATACGCAGTATTTT

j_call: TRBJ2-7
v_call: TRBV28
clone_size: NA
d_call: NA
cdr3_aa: CASSLSAGPYEQYF
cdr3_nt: TGTGCCAGCAGTTTATCGGCCGGACCCTACGAGCAGTACTTC

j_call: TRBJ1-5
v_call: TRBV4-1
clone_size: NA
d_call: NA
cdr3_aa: CASSQVGGSSNQPQHF
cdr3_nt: TGCGCCAGCAGCCAAGTAGGGGGTTCTAGCAATCAGCCCCAGCATTTT

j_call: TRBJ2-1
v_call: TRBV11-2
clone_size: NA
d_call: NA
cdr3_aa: CASRDIRSYNEQFF
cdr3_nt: TGTGCCAGTAGGGACATTCGATCCTACAATGAGCAGTTCTTC

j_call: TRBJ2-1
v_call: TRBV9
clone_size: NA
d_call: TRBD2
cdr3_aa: CASSPRSSGGAHQFYNEQFF
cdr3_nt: TGTGCCAGCAGCCCCCGGTCTAGCGGGGGGGCCCATCAATTTTACAATGAGCAGTTCTTC

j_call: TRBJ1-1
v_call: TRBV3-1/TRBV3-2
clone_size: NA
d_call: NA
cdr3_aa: CASSQGSLNTEAFF
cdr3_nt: TGTGCCAGCAGCCAAGGGAGCTTGAACACTGAAGCTTTCTTT

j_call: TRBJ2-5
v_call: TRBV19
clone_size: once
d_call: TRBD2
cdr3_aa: CASSPRVAGGSETQYF
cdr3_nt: TGTGCCAGTAGTCCCCGGGTAGCGGGTGGCTCCGAGACCCAGTACTTC

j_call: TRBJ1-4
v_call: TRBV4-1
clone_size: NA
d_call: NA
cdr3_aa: CASSDRDAINEKLFF
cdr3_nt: TGCGCCAGCAGCGACCGGGACGCAATCAATGAAAAACTGTTTTTT

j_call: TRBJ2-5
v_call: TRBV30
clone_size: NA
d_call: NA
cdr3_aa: CAWKGMGQETQYF
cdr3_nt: TGTGCCTGGAAGGGTATGGGGCAAGAGACCCAGTACTTC

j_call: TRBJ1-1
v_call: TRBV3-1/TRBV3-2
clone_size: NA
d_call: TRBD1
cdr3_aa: CASRRQGRTEAFF
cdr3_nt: TGTGCCAGCAGACGACAGGGAAGAACTGAAGCTTTCTTT

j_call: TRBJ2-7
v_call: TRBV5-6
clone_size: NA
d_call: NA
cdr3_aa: CASSVGESYEQYF
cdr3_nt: TGTGCCAGCAGCGTGGGCGAATCCTACGAGCAGTACTTC

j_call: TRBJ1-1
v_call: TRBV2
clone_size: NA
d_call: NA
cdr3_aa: CASSHRLRGENTEAFF
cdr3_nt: TGTGCCAGCAGTCATCGCTTGAGGGGGGAGAACACTGAAGCTTTCTTT

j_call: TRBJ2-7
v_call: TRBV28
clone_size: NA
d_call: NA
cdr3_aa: CASSGADGGPYEQYF
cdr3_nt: TGTGCCAGCAGCGGAGCGGACGGAGGACCCTACGAGCAGTACTTC

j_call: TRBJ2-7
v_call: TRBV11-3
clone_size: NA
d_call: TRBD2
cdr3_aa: CASSSSSGASYEQYF
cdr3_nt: TGTGCCAGCAGCTCCTCTAGCGGGGCCTCCTACGAGCAGTACTTC

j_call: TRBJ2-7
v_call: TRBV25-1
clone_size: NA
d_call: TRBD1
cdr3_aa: CASTTGGEYEQYF
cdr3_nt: TGTGCCAGCACCACAGGGGGCGAATACGAGCAGTACTTC

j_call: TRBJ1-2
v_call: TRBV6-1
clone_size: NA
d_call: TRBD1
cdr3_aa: CASSDGRQFRGQHYGYTF
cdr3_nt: TGTGCCAGCAGTGACGGGCGTCAATTTCGGGGACAGCACTATGGCTACACCTTC

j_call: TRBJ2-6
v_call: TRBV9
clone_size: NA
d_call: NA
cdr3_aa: CASSVAALTRGAGANVLTF
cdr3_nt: TGTGCCAGCAGCGTAGCAGCGCTGACACGGGGGGCCGGGGCCAACGTCCTGACTTTC

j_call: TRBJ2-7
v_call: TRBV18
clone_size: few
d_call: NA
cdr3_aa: CASSPPAGRYEQYF
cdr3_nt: TGTGCCAGCTCACCCCCCGCGGGGCGCTACGAGCAGTACTTC

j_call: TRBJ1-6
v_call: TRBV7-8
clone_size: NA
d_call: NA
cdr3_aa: CASSPKEGSPLHF
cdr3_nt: TGTGCCAGCAGCCCTAAGGAGGGTTCACCCCTCCACTTT

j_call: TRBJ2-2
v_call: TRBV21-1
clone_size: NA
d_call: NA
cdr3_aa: CASGVDRDINTGELFF
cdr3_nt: TGTGCCAGCGGGGTTGACAGGGACATAAACACCGGGGAGCTGTTTTTT

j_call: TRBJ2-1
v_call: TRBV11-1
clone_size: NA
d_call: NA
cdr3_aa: CASSKTDRQNNEQFF
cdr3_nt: TGTGCCAGCAGCAAGACCGACAGACAGAACAATGAGCAGTTCTTC

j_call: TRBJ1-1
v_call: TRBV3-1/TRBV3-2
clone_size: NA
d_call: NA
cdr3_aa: CASSQQGHGTEAFF
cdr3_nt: TGTGCCAGCAGCCAACAGGGCCACGGCACTGAAGCTTTCTTT

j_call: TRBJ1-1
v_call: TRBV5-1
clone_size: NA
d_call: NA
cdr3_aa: CASSLTLNTEAFF
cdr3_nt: TGCGCCAGCAGCTTGACCCTGAACACTGAAGCTTTCTTT

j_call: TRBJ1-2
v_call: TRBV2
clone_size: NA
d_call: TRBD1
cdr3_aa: CASTGTAYGYTF
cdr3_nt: TGTGCCAGCACCGGGACAGCTTATGGCTACACCTTC

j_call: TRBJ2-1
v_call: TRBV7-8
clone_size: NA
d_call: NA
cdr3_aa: CASSPGSTEQFF
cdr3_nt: TGTGCCAGCAGCCCTGGGAGCACTGAGCAGTTCTTC

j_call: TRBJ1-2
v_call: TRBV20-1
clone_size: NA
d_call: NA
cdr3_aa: CSASAVGGYTF
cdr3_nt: TGCAGTGCTAGTGCGGTGGGTGGCTACACCTTC

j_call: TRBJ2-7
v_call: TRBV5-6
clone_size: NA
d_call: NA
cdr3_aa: CASSPPSSYEQYF
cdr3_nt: TGTGCCAGCAGCCCCCCTAGCAGCTACGAGCAGTACTTC

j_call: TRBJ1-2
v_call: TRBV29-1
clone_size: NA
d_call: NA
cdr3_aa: CSVEANHYGYTF
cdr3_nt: TGCAGCGTTGAGGCGAATCACTATGGCTACACCTTC

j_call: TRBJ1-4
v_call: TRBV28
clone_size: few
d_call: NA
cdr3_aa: CASSSLGSNEKLFF
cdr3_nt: TGTGCCAGCTCCTCCCTAGGTAGCAATGAAAAACTGTTTTTT

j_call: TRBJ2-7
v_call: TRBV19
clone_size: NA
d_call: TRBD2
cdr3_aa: CASSMRGLALEQYF
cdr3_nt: TGTGCCAGTAGTATGCGAGGACTAGCGCTCGAGCAGTACTTC

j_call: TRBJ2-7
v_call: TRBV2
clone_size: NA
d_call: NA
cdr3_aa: CASSEWQLEQYF
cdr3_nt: TGTGCCAGCAGTGAATGGCAGCTCGAGCAGTACTTC

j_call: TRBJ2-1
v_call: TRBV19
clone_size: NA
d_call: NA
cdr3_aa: CASSLFAEQFF
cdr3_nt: TGTGCCAGTAGTCTCTTCGCGGAGCAGTTCTTC

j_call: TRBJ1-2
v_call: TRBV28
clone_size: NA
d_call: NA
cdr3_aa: CASSPTHLGYGYTF
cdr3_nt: TGTGCCAGCAGTCCGACTCATTTAGGCTATGGCTACACCTTC

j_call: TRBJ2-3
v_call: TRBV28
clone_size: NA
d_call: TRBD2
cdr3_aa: CASSEGLAGGDTQYF
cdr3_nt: TGTGCCAGCAGTGAAGGACTAGCAGGAGGAGATACGCAGTATTTT

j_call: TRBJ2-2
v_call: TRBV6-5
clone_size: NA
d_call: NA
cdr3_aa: CASRRNTGELFF
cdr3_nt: TGTGCCAGCAGGCGTAACACCGGGGAGCTGTTTTTT